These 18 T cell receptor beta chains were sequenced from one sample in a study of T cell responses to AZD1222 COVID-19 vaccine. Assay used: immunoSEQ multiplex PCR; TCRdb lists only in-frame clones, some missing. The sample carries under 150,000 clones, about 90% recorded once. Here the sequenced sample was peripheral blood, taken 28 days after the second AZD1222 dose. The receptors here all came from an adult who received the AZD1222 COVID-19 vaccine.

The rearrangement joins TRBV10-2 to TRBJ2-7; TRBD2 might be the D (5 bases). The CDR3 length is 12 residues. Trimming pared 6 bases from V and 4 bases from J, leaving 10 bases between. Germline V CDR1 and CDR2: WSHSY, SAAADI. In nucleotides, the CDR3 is TGCGCCAGCAGCGTTACTAGTTACGAGCAGTACTTC. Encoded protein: CASSVTSYEQYF.

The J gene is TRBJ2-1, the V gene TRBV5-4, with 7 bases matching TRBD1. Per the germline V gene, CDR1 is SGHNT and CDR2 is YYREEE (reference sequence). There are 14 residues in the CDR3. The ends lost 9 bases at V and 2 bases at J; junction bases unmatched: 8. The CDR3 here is CATIGQGAYNEQFF. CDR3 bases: TGTGCCACGATCGGGCAGGGGGCCTACAATGAGCAGTTCTTC.

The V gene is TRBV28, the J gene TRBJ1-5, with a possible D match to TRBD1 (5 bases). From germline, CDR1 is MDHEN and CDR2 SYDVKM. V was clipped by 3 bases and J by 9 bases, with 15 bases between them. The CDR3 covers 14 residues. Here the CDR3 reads CASSFGQGIRPQHF. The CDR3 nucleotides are TGTGCCAGCAGTTTTGGGCAGGGCATCCGGCCCCAGCATTTT.

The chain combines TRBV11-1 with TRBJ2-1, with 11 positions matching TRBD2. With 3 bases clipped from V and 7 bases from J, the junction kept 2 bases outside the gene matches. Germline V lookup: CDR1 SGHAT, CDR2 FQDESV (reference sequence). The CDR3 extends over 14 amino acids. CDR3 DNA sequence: TGTGCCAGCAGCTTGCCTAGCGGGAGGAATGAGCAGTTCTTC. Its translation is CASSLPSGRNEQFF.

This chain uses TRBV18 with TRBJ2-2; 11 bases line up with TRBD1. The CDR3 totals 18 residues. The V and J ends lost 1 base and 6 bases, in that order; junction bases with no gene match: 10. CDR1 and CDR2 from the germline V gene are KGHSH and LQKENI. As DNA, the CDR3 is TGTGCCAGCTCACCACAGAACGCCGGGACAGGGGGACCCGGGGAGCTGTTTTTT. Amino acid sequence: CASSPQNAGTGGPGELFF.

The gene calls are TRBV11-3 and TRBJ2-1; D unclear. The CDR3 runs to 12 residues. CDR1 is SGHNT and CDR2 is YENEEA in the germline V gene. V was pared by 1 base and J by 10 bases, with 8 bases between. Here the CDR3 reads CASSLGPREQFF. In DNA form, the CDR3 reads TGTGCCAGCAGCTTAGGGCCGAGGGAGCAGTTCTTC.

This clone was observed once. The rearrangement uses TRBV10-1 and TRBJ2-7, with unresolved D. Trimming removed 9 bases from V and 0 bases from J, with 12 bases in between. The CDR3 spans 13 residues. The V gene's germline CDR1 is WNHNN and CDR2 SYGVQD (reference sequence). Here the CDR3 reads CASSSRGSYEQYF. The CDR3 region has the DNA TGCGCCAGTAGTAGTCGAGGCTCCTACGAGCAGTACTTC.

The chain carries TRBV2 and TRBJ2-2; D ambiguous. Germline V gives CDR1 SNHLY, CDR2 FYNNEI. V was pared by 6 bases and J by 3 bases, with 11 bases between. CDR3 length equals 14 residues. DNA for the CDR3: TGTGCCAGCAGAGACATGAGATACACCGGGGAGCTGTTTTTT. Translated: CASRDMRYTGELFF.

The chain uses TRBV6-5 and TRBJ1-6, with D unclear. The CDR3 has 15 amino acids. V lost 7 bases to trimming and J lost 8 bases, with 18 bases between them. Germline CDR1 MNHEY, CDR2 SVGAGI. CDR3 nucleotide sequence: TGTGCCAGCAATTGGAACGATATGTTGGATTCACCCCTCCACTTT. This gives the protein CASNWNDMLDSPLHF.

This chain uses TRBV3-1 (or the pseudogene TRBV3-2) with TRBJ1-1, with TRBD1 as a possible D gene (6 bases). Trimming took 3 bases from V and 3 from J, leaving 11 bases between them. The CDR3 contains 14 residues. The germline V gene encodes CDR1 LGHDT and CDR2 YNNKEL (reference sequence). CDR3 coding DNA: TGTGCCAGCAGCCAGGGACAAGGGTACACTGAAGCTTTCTTT. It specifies CASSQGQGYTEAFF.

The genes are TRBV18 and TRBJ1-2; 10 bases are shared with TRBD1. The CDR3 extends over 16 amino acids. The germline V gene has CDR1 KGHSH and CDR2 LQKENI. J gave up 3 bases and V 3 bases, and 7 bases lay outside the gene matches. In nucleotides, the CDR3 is TGTGCCAGCTCACCCGCCGGGACAGGGGACCACTATGGCTACACCTTC. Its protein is CASSPAGTGDHYGYTF.

Here the CDR3 reads CASSQGTTLSSYTF. DNA for the CDR3: TGTGCCAGCAGCCAAGGGACAACTTTATCGAGCTACACCTTC. The V call is TRBV3-1 (or the pseudogene TRBV3-2), the J call TRBJ1-2, with D possibly TRBD1 on 5 matching bases. Germline V gives CDR1 LGHDT, CDR2 YNNKEL (reference sequence). Trimming stripped 1 base from V and 9 bases from J, with 15 bases between. CDR3 size: 14 residues.

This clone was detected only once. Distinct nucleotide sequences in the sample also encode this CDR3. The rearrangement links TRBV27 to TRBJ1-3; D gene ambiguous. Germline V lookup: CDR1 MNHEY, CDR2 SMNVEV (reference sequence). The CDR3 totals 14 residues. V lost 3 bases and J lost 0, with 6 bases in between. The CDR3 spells CASSFSSSGNTIYF. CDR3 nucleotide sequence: TGTGCCAGCAGTTTTTCGAGCTCTGGAAACACCATATATTTT.

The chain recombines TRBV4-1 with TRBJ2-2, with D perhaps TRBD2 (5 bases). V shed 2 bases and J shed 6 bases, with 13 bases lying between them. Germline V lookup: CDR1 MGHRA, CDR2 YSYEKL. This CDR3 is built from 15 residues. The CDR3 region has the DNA TGCGCCAGCAGCCAATTAACTCTAGCCCCCGGGGAGCTGTTTTTT. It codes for CASSQLTLAPGELFF.

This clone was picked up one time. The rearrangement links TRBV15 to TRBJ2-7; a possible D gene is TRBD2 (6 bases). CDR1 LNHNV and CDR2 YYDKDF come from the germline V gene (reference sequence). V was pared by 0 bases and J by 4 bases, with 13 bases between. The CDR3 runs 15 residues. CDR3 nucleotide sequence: TGTGCCACCAGCAGAGATGTGGCGGGATCTTACGAGCAGTACTTC. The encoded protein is CATSRDVAGSYEQYF.

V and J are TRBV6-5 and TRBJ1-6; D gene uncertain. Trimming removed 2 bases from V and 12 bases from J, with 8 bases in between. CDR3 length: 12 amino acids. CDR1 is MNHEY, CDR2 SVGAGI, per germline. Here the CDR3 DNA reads TGTGCCAGCAGTTACCCTGGCCGACCCCTCCACTTT. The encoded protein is CASSYPGRPLHF.

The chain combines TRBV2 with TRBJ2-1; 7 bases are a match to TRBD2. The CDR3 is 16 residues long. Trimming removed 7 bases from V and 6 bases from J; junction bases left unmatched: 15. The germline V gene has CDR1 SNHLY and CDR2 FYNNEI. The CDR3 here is CASTLGEGNSINEQFF. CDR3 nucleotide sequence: TGTGCCAGCACCCTGGGGGAGGGTAACTCCATCAATGAGCAGTTCTTC.

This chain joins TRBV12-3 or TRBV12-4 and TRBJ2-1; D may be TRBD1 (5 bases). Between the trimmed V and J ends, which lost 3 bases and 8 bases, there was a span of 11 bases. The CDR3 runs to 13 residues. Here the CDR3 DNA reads TGTGCCAGCAGTTTTCAGCAGGGCGATGAGCAGTTCTTC. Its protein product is CASSFQQGDEQFF.